This passage covers 4 T cell receptor beta chains from one sample sequenced in a study of metastatic and nonmetastatic thyroid tumors. Ahead of thyroid surgery, no patient had received treatment of any kind. TCRdb reanalyzed the PCR reads via MiXCR. The data contain approximately 17,000 clones, roughly 27% of them singletons. The material sequenced was adjacent normal tissue. The receptors were gathered from a female donor with papillary thyroid cancer or a benign thyroid nodule (not recorded which). Some clones in this sample may be carry-over from other donors' samples.

In this sample, this clone turned up a few times. The rearrangement links TRBV11-2 to TRBJ2-1, with 11 bases matching TRBD2. Trimming removed 5 bases from V and 3 bases from J; junction bases left unmatched: 3. Germline values: CDR1 SGHAT, CDR2 FQNNGV. The CDR3 is 15 residues long. In DNA form, the CDR3 reads TGTGCCAGCAGCCGACTAGCGGGAAACTACAATGAGCAGTTCTTC. This translates into CASSRLAGNYNEQFF.

This clone was detected only a few times. This rearrangement joins TRBV2 to TRBJ2-5; D gene uncertain. The ends were cut back, 4 bases at V and 4 bases at J, with 4 bases in the middle. The germline V gene has CDR1 SNHLY and CDR2 FYNNEI. The CDR3 loop spans 11 amino acids. CDR3 protein: CASSVIETQYF. Here the CDR3 DNA reads TGTGCCAGCAGTGTTATAGAGACCCAGTACTTC.

This clone appeared a single time. V is TRBV5-6 and J is TRBJ2-7, with D uncertain. Looked up from germline, CDR1 is SGHDT and CDR2 is YYEEEE. The CDR3 spans 13 residues. Trimming left V 3 bases short and J 3 bases short, with 10 bases between. The DNA of the CDR3 is TGTGCCAGCAGCTCGCCCTTCTACTACGAGCAGTACTTC. Translated, it gives CASSSPFYYEQYF. The whole variable domain, remainder taken from reference TRBV5-6 and TRBJ2-7, is DAGVTQSPTHLIKTRGQQVTLRCSPKSGHDTVSWYQQALGQGPQFIFQYYEEEERQRGNFPDRFSGHQFPNYSSELNVNALLLGDSALYLCASSSPFYYEQYFGPGTRLTVT.

The chain employs TRBV5-1 and TRBJ1-6; TRBD1 is a possible D gene (6 bases). Deletions cut 4 bases from V and 2 bases from J, with 19 bases between. The CDR3 length is 18 residues. The germline gives CDR1 SGHRS, CDR2 YFSETQ. The CDR3 sequence is CASSRTETGQTYNSPLHF. The DNA of the CDR3 is TGCGCCAGCAGCCGGACGGAGACAGGACAAACCTATAATTCACCCCTCCACTTT.